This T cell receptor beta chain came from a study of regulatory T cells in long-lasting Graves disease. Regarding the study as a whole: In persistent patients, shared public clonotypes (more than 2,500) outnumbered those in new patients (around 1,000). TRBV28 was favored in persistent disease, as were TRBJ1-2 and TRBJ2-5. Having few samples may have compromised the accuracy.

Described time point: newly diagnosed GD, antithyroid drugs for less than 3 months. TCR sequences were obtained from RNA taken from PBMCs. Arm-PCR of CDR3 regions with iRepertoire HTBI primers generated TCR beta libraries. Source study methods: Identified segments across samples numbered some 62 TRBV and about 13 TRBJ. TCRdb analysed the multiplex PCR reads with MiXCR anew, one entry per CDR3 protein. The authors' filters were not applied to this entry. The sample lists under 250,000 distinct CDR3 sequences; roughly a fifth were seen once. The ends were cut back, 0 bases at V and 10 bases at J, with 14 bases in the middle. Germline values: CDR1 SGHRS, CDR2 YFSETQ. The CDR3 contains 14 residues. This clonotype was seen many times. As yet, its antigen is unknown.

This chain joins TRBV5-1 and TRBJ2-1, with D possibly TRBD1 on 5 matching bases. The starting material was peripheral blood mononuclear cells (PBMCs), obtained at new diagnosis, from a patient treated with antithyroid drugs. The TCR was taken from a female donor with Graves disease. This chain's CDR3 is CASSLAQVKKEQFF. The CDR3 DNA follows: TGCGCCAGCAGCTTGGCACAGGTGAAGAAGGAGCAGTTCTTC.